This T cell receptor beta chain was profiled in a study of PD-L1 blockade in urothelial cancer (dated by TCRdb to between 2016 and 2019). As for the study more broadly: Every patient began therapy at some point between 2013 and 2015 and was given atezolizumab 1,200 mg intravenously every 3 weeks. Durable clinical benefit was achieved by nine patients but not by the remaining 20. About 85% of the 29 patients were males with bladder-origin urothelial cancer, and about 60% of the 29 reported a prior smoking history. The study, an exploratory multi-omic analysis, examined somatic, immune and clinical correlates of response to PD-L1 blockade with atezolizumab in urothelial cancer. A median of roughly 140,000 T cells and roughly 80,000 unique TCRs was obtained from blood samples, and a median clonality of 0.080 was observed. Pretreatment blood TCR-seq was available for about 28 patients, at least one posttreatment blood collection was obtained for 25 or so patients, and tumor TCR-seq was available for 25 or so patients. Pretreatment tumor samples, along with matched peripheral blood serially collected before and after atezolizumab treatment, were subjected to TCR sequencing. Durable clinical benefit meant progression-free survival longer than 6 months, and TCR features were also tested against progression-free and overall survival. An ECOG performance status of 0 or 1 was recorded for the patients, and 0 to 3 prior chemotherapy regimens had been received by the patients. Blood samples were analyzed 3 weeks after the start of treatment (second dose) and 6 weeks after the start of treatment. In the same patients, whole exome sequencing and RNA sequencing of pretreatment tumors were performed in addition to TCR sequencing. The research as a whole found: Because of the small sample size (n ≈ 30) and the many exploratory analyses performed, the results are intended to be regarded as hypothesis-generating. Patients with durable benefit showed greater expansion of tumor-associated TCR clones in peripheral blood 3 weeks after starting treatment (n of about 20, p = 0.022). A pretreatment peripheral blood TCR clonality below the median was linked to improved progression-free and overall survival.

Synthetic TCR analog templates were spiked into each PCR to estimate absolute template abundance from read counts. Using the immunoSEQ assay, TCRbeta CDR3 regions were amplified from genomic DNA with bias-controlled V and J gene primers. Rearranged TCRbeta segments were sequenced at approximately 20X coverage. Per the source publication's procedure: Clustering was used to correct sequencing errors, and CDR3s were annotated against IMGT to assign V, D and J genes. Downstream analyses used only productive TCRbeta rearrangements and left out out-of-frame or stop-codon sequences. Clonality was computed as one minus Shannon entropy normalized by the log of the number of unique productive sequences. Fisher's exact test with Benjamini-Hochberg correction, using a cutoff of adjusted p below 0.01, was how clones that differed between time points or between blood and tumor were identified. As stored in TCRdb, this immuneACCESS dataset retains in-frame rearrangements with V and J assigned. A fraction of the clones does not appear; measured against another copy, unresolved V genes explain less than half of the discrepancy, and the remainder lacks a known reason. D and trimming come from the DNA, and the V and J calls and clone size come from that table. The table for this sample lists 49,000 or so clones; just over 85% of them were counted only once. Around 20% of the sample goes to the ten largest clones.

This sample's time point label indicates: pretreatment peripheral blood. A total of 25 to 35 patients with locally advanced or metastatic urothelial carcinoma, treated at Memorial Sloan Kettering on a trial protocol, made up the cohort. Peripheral blood mononuclear cells were collected from each patient pretreatment and during treatment, giving between 1 and 8 total time points per patient. The Qiagen DNeasy Blood extraction kit was used to purify genomic DNA from total PBMCs and tumor samples. Collected pretreatment and during treatment, PBMCs were isolated and stored as previously described. With respect to this clone: What this receptor recognizes is not known. No base quality values were provided; no much bigger clone lies one nucleotide off.

Including cysteine and phenylalanine, the CDR3 has 13 amino acids. The only DNA kept is the CDR3, 39 bases in frame from the first base. The junction shows trimming of 3 bases on V and 6 bases on J, and the gene matches do not reach 3 bases of it. As encoded in the germline V gene, CDR1 is SGHRS while CDR2 is YFSETQ. The receptor comes from a man between 60 and 75 years old with urothelial cancer. The rearrangement combines TRBV5-1 with TRBJ2-1; a stretch of 7 junction bases matches TRBD2. The material sequenced was PBMCs, taken around atezolizumab (anti-PD-L1) treatment. The bases read TGCGCCAGCAGCTCTCCGGGGGGCAATGAGCAGTTCTTC. Translated, it reads CASSSPGGNEQFF.